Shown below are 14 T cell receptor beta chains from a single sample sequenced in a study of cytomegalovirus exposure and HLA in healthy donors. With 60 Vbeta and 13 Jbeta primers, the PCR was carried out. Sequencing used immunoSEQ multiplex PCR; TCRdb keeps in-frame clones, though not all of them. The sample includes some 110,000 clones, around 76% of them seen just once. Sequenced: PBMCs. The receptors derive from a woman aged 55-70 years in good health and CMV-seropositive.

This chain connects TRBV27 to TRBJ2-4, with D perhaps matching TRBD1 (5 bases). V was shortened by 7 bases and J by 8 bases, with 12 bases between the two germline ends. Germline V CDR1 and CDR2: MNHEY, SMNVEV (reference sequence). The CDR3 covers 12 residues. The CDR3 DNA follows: TGTGCCAGCACCTCCCAGGGTGACATTCAGTACTTC. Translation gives CASTSQGDIQYF.

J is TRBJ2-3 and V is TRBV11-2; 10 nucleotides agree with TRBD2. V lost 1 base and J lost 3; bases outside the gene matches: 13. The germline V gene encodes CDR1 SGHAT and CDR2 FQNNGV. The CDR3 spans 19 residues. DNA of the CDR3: TGTGCCAGCAGCTTAGTCTACAGCGGGGGGGCCGGGGGGACAGATACGCAGTATTTT. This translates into CASSLVYSGGAGGTDTQYF.

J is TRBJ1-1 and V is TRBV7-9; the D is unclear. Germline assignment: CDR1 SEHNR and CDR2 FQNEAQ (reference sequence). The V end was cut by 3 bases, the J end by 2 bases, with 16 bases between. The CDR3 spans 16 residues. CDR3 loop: CASSFPRDRANTEAFF. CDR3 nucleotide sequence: TGTGCCAGCAGCTTCCCGCGGGATAGGGCAAACACTGAAGCTTTCTTT.

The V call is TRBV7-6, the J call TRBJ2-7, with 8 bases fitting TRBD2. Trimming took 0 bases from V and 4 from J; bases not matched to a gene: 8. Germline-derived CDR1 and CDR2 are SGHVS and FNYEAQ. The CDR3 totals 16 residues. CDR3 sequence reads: CASSLAAGGRSYEQYF. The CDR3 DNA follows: TGTGCCAGCAGCTTAGCGGCGGGCGGGAGGTCTTACGAGCAGTACTTC.

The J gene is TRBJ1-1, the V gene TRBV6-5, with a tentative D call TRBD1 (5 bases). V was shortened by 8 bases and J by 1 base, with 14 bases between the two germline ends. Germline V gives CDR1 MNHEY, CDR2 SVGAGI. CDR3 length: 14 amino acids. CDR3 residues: CASAIGRGNTEAFF. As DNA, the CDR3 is TGTGCCAGCGCCATCGGGAGGGGGAACACTGAAGCTTTCTTT.

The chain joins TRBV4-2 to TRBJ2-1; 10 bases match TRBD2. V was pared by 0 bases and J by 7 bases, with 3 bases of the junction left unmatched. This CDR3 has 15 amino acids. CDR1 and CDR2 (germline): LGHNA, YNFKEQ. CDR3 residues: CASSQDLLAGNEQFF. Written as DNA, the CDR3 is TGTGCCAGCAGCCAAGATCTACTAGCGGGAAATGAGCAGTTCTTC.

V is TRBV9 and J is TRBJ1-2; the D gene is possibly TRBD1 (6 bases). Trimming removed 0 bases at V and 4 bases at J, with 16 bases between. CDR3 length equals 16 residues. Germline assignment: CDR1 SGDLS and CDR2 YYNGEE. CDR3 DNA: TGTGCCAGCAGCGTAGCCGGCAGGGGAAGTCCCTATGGCTACACCTTC. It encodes CASSVAGRGSPYGYTF.

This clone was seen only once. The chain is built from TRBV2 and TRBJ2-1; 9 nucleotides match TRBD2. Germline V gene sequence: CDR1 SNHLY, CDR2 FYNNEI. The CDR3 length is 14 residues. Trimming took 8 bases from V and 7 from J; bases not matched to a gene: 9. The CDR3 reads CASRGASGKNEQFF. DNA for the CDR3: TGTGCCAGCCGAGGGGCTAGCGGGAAAAATGAGCAGTTCTTC.

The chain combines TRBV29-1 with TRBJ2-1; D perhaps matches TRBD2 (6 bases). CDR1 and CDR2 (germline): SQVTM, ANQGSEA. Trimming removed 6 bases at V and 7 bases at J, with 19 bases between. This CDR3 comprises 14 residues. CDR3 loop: CSVQRDWVLNEQFF. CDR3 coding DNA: TGCAGCGTCCAACGGGACTGGGTACTAAATGAGCAGTTCTTC.

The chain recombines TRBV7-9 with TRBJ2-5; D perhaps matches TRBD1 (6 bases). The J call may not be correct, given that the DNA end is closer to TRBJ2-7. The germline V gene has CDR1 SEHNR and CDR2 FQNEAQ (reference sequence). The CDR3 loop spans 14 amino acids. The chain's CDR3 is CASSPTGKVVEQYF. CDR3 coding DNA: TGTGCCAGCAGCCCTACAGGGAAGGTGGTCGAGCAGTACTTC.

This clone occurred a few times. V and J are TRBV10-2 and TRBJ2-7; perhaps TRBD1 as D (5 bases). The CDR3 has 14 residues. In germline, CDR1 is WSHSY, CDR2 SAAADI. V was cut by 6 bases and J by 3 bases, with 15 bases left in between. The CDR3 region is CASSSWADSYEQYF. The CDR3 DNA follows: TGCGCCAGCAGCTCGTGGGCAGACAGCTACGAGCAGTACTTC.

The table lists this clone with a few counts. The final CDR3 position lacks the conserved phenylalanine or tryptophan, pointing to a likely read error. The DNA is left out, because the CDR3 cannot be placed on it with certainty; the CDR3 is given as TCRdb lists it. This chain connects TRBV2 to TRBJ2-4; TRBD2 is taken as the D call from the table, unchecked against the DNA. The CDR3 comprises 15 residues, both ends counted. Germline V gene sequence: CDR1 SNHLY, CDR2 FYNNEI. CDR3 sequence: CASSETGVPKNIQSS.

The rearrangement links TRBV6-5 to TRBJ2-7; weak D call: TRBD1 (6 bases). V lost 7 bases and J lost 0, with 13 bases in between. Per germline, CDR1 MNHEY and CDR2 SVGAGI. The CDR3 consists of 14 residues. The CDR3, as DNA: TGTGCCAGCACCCGGGCAGGGGCCTCCTACGAGCAGTACTTC. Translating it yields CASTRAGASYEQYF.

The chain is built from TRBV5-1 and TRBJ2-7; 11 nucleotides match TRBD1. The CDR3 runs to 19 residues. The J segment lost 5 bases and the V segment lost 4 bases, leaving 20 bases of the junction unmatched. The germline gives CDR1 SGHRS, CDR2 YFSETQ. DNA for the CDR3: TGCGCCAGCAGCCTTCCCTTATCCGACTCGGACAGGGGGCGCGACGAGCAGTACTTC. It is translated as CASSLPLSDSDRGRDEQYF.